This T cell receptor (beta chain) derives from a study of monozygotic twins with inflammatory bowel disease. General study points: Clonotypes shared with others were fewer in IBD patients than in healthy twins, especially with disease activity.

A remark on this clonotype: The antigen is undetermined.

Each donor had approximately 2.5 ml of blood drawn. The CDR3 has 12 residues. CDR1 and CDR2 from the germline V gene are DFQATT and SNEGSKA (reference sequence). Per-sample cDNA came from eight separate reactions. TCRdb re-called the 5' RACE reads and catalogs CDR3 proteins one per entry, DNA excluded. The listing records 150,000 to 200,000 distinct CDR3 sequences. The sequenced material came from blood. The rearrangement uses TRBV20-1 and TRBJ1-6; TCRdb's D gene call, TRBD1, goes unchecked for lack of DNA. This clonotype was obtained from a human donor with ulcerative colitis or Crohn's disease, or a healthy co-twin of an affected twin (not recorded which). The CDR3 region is CSAGRGAPGLHF.